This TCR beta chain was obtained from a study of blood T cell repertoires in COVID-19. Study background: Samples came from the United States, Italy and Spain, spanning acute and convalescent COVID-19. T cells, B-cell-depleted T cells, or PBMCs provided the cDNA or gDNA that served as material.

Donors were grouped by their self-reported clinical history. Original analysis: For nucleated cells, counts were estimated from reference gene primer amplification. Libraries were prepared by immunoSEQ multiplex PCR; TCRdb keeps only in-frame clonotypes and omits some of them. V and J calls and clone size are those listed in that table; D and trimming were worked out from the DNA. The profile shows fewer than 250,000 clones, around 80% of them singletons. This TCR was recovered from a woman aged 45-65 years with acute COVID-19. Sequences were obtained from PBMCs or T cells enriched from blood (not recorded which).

Here the CDR3 DNA reads TGCAGCGTTGAAGGGGCAGCCCAAGAGACCCAGTACTTC. This sequence encodes CSVEGAAQETQYF. V is TRBV29-1 and J is TRBJ2-5; no definite D call. The CDR3 runs to 13 residues. V was clipped by 1 base and J by 1 base, with 7 bases between them. Germline CDR1 SQVTM, CDR2 ANQGSEA.